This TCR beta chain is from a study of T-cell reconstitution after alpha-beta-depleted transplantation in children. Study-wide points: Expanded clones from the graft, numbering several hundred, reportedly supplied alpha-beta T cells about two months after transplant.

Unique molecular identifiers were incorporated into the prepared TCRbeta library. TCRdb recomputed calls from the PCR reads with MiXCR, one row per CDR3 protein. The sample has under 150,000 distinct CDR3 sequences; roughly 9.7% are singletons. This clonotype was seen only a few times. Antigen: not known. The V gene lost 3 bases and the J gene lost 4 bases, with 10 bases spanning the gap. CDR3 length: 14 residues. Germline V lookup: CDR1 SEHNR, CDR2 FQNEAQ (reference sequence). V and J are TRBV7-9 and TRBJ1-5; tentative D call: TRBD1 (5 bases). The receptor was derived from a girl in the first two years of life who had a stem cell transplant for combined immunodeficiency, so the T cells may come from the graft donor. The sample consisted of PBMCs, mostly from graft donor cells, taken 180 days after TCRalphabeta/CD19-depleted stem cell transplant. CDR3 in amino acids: CASSFGTLNQPQHF. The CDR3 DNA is TGTGCCAGCAGCTTCGGGACTCTTAATCAGCCCCAGCATTTT.